The present T cell receptor beta chain was sequenced within a study of T cells expressing NK-cell markers. Study context: Repertoire data for TCR beta were derived from sorted T cells (CD3+CD56+NKG2C+, CD3+CD56+NKG2C- and CD3+CD56-NKG2C+). Seven HCMV-seropositive donors and one seronegative donor made up the eight sequenced donors. Broader study findings: The dominant NKG2C+ clonotypes represented about 1.0-7.0% of CD8+ T cells in five or six donors.

The authors generated TCR beta cDNA through 5'RACE template switching with UMIs. TCRdb reprocessed the 5' RACE reads and reports one entry per CDR3 protein, with no DNA. In all, the sample yields 300,000 to 500,000 distinct CDR3 sequences. Of note for this clonotype: Its specificity is unknown.

The receptor's source is a woman in her forties or fifties in good health. The specimen sequenced was blood T cells: a sorted CD56 or NKG2C T cell subset, CD4+ or CD8+ T cells, or bulk PBMC T cells (not recorded which).

CDR3: CASSLVQGYGSEAFF. The V and J genes are TRBV5-1 and TRBJ1-1; TCRdb proposes TRBD1, but this gene call is untestable without DNA. In germline, CDR1 is SGHRS, CDR2 YFSETQ. The CDR3 extends over 15 amino acids.